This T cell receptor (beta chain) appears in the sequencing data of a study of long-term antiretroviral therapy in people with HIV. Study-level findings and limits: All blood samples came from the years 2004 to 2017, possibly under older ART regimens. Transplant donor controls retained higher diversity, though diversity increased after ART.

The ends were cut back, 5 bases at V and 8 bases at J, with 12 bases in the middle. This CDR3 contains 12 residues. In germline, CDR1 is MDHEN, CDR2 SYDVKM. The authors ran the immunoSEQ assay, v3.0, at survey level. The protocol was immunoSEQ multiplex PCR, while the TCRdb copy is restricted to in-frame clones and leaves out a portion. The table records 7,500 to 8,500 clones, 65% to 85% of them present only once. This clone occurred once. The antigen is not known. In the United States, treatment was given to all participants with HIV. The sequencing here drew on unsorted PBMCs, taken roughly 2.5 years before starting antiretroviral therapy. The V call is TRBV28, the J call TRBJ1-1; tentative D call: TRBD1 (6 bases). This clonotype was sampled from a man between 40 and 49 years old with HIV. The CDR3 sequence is CASSLSTGEAFF. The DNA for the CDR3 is TGTGCCAGCAGTCTCTCAACAGGGGAAGCTTTCTTT. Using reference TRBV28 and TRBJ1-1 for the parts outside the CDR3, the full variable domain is DVKVTQSSRYLVKRTGEKVFLECVQDMDHENMFWYRQDPGLGLRLIYFSYDVKMKEKGDIPEGYSVSREKKERFSLILESASTNQTSMYLCASSLSTGEAFFGQGTRLTVV.